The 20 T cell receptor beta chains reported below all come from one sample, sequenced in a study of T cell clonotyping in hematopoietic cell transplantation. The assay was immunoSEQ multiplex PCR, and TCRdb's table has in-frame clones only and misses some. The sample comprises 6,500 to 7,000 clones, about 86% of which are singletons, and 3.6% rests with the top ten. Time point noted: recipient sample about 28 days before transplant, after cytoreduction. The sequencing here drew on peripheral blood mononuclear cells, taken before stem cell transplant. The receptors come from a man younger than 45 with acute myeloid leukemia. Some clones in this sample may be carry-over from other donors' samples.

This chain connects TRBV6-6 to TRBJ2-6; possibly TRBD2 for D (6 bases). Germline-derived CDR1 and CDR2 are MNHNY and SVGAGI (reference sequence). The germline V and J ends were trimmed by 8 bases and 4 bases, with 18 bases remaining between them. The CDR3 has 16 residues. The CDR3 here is CASDGTSLRGANVLTF. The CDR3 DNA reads TGTGCCAGCGACGGGACTTCGCTAAGAGGGGCCAACGTCCTGACTTTC.

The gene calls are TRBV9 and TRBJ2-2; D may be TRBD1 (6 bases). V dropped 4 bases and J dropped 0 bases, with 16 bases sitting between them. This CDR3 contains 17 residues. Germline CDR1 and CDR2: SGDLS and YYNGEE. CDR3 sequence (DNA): TGTGCCAGCAGCCACAGTAGGACAGTCGCGAACACCGGGGAGCTGTTTTTT. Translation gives CASSHSRTVANTGELFF.

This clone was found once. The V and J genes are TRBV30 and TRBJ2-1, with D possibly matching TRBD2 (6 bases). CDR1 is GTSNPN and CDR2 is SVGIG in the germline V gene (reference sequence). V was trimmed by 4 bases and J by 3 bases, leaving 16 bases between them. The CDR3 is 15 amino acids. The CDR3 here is CAWKPGTRGYNEQFF. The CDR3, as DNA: TGTGCCTGGAAGCCCGGGACTCGGGGCTACAATGAGCAGTTCTTC.

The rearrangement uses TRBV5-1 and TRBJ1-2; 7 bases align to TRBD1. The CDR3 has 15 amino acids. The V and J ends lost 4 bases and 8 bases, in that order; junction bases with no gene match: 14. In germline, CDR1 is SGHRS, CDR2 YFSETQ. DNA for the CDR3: TGCGCCAGCAGCCCATACCGAGAGGGGGCGGCGGGCTACACCTTC. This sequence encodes CASSPYREGAAGYTF.

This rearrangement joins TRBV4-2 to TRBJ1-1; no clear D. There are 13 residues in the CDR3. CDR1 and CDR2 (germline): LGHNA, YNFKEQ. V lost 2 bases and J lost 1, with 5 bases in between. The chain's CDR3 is CASSQTRNTEAFF. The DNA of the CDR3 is TGTGCCAGCAGCCAAACACGGAACACTGAAGCTTTCTTT.

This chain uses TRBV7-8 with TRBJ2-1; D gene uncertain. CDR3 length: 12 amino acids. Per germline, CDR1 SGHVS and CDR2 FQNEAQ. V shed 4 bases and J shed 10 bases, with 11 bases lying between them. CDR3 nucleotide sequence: TGTGCCAGCAGCTCAACTTCGGGCGAGCAGTTCTTC. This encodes CASSSTSGEQFF. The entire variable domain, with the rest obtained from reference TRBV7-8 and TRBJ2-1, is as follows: GAGVSQSPRYKVAKRGQDVALRCDPISGHVSLFWYQQALGQGPEFLTYFQNEAQLDKSGLPSDRFFAERPEGSVSTLKIQRTQQEDSAVYLCASSSTSGEQFFGPGTRLTVL.

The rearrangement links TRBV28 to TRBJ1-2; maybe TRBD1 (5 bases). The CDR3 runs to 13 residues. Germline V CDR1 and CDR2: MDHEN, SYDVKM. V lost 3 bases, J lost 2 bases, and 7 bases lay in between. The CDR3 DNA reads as TGTGCCAGCAGTTTGGGGGAGAACTATGGCTACACCTTC. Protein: CASSLGENYGYTF.

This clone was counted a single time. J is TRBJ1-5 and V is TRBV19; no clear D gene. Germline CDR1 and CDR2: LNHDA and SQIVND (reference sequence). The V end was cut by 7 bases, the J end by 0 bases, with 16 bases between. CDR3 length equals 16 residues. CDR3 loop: CASNPDGPYSNQPQHF. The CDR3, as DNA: TGTGCCAGTAACCCGGACGGACCCTATAGCAATCAGCCCCAGCATTTT.

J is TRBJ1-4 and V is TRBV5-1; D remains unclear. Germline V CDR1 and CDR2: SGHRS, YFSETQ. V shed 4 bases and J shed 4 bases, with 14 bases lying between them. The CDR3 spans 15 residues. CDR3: CASSPFEGINEKLFF. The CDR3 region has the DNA TGCGCCAGCAGCCCCTTTGAAGGGATTAATGAAAAACTGTTTTTT.

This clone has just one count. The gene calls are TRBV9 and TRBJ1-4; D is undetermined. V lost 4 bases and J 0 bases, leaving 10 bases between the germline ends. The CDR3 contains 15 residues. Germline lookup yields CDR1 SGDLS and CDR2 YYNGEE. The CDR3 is CASSPQFATNEKLFF. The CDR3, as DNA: TGTGCCAGCAGCCCACAGTTCGCAACTAATGAAAAACTGTTTTTT.

The CDR3 DNA follows: TGTGCCAGCAGGAGGAGGGATGTGAACACTGAAGCTTTCTTT. Its translation is CASRRRDVNTEAFF. The genes are TRBV11-1 and TRBJ1-1, with D uncertain. This CDR3 is built from 14 residues. Germline lookup yields CDR1 SGHAT and CDR2 FQDESV (reference sequence). V lost 6 bases and J 0 bases, leaving 11 bases between the germline ends.

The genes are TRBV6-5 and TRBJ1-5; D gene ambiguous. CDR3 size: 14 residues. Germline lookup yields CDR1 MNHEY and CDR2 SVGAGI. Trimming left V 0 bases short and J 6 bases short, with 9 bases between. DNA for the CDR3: TGTGCCAGCAGTTACTCAGGCATCACTCAGCCCCAGCATTTT. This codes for CASSYSGITQPQHF.

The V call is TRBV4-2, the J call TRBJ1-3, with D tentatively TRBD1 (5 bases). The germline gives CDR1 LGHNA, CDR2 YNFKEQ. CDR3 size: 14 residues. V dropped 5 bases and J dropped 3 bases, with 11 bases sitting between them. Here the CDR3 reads CASSLTGGGNTIYF. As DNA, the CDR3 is TGTGCCAGCAGCTTGACTGGGGGTGGAAACACCATATATTTT.

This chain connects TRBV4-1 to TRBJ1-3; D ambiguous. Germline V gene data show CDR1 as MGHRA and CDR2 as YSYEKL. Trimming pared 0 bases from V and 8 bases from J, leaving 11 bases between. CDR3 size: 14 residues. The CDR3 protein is CASSQDPLGHTIYF. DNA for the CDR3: TGCGCCAGCAGCCAAGATCCGCTAGGCCACACCATATATTTT.

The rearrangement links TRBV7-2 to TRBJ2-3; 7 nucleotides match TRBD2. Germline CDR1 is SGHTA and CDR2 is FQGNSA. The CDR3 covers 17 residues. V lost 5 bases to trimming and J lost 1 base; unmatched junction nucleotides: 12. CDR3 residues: CASSLDSAGLRTDTQYF. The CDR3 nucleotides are TGTGCCAGCAGCCTTGACAGCGCGGGACTACGCACAGATACGCAGTATTTT.

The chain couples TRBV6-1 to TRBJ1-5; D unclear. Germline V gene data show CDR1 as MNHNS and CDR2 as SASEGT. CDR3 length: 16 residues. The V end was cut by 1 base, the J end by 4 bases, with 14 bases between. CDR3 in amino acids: CASSEGTLLGNQPQHF. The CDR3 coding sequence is TGTGCCAGCAGTGAAGGCACTTTACTGGGAAATCAGCCCCAGCATTTT.

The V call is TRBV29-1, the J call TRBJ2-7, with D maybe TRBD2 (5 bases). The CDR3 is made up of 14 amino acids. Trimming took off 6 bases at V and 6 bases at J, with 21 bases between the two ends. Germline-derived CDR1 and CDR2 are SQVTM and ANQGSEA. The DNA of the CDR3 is TGCAGCGTATGTGAGAGGGCCGCGGCCGGCGAGCAGTACTTC. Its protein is CSVCERAAAGEQYF.

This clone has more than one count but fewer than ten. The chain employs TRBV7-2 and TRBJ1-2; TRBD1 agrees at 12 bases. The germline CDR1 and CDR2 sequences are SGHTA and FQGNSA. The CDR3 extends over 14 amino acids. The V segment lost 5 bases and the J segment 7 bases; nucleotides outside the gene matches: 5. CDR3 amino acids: CASSPRGQGAGYTF. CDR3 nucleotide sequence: TGTGCCAGCAGCCCCCGGGGACAGGGGGCTGGCTACACCTTC.

This CDR3 is CAWTTQGEQFF. The CDR3 bases are TGTGCCTGGACGACTCAGGGTGAGCAGTTCTTC. The chain links TRBV30 to TRBJ2-1; D is possibly TRBD1 (5 bases). V lost 4 bases and J lost 9, with 10 bases in between. Per the germline V gene, CDR1 is GTSNPN and CDR2 is SVGIG (reference sequence). The CDR3 is 11 residues long.

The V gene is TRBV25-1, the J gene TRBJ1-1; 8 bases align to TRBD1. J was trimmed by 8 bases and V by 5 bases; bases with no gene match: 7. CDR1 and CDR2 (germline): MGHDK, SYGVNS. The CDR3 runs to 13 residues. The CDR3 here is CASSKWQGAEAFF. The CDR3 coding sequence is TGTGCCAGCAGTAAGTGGCAGGGGGCCGAAGCTTTCTTT.